The rows below give T cell receptor beta chains drawn from one sample of a study of blood T cell repertoires in COVID-19. The data were produced by immunoSEQ multiplex PCR, yet TCRdb's version contains in-frame clones alone and is incomplete. The repertoire consists of roughly 380,000 clones, with about nine tenths occurring once and the leading ten covering 3% to 4.5%. Sequencing was done on a sample of peripheral blood. These receptors were taken from an older woman with COVID-19, enrolled during active disease. Both conserved end residues are part of each CDR3. D genes are given only for firm matches. Clone size appears in some rows only: once, few, many, or a class for an expanded clone.

d_call: -
clone_size: -
v_call: TRBV24-1
j_call: TRBJ2-1
cdr3_nt: TGTGCCACCTCGGACAGCTTCTCCGCTGAGCAGTTCTTC
cdr3_aa: CATSDSFSAEQFF

d_call: TRBD1
clone_size: -
v_call: TRBV7-2
j_call: TRBJ2-1
cdr3_nt: TGTGCCAGCAGCGCGGGACAGGGGGTCGCGGCTTACTACAATGAGCAGTTCTTC
cdr3_aa: CASSAGQGVAAYYNEQFF

d_call: TRBD1
clone_size: -
v_call: TRBV7-2
j_call: TRBJ1-2
cdr3_nt: TGTGCCAGCAGCTCTCGGGACAGGTACTATGGCTACACCTTC
cdr3_aa: CASSSRDRYYGYTF

d_call: -
clone_size: few
v_call: TRBV5-1
j_call: TRBJ2-5
cdr3_nt: TGCGCCAGCAGGAAACAGGTGAATGGGGAGACCCAGTACTTC
cdr3_aa: CASRKQVNGETQYF

d_call: -
clone_size: -
v_call: TRBV5-1
j_call: TRBJ2-5
cdr3_nt: TGCGCCAGCACCGTACAAGAGACCCAGTACTTC
cdr3_aa: CASTVQETQYF

d_call: -
clone_size: -
v_call: TRBV18
j_call: TRBJ1-1
cdr3_nt: TGTGCCAGCTCACGCAACAGGGCAAACACTGAAGCTTTCTTT
cdr3_aa: CASSRNRANTEAFF

d_call: TRBD1
clone_size: -
v_call: TRBV14
j_call: TRBJ1-2
cdr3_nt: TGTGCCAGCAGCCGCCAGGGGGGCGCGATCTATGGCTACACCTTC
cdr3_aa: CASSRQGGAIYGYTF

d_call: TRBD1
clone_size: many
v_call: TRBV4-1
j_call: TRBJ2-7
cdr3_nt: TGCGCCAGCAGCCGCCCCGGGACAGGGCTCGAGCAGTACTTC
cdr3_aa: CASSRPGTGLEQYF

d_call: -
clone_size: -
v_call: TRBV5-5
j_call: TRBJ1-4
cdr3_nt: TGTGCCAGCAGCCAGGGATCGGGTAGGCTGTTTTTT
cdr3_aa: CASSQGSGRLFF

d_call: TRBD1
clone_size: -
v_call: TRBV5-1
j_call: TRBJ1-1
cdr3_nt: TGCGCCAGCAGCCGGGGACAGTCGCGTTTGAACACTGAAGCTTTCTTT
cdr3_aa: CASSRGQSRLNTEAFF

d_call: -
clone_size: -
v_call: TRBV5-4
j_call: TRBJ1-2
cdr3_nt: TGTGCCAGCAGCAACGGGCGGCAGACAGCCCCGGAGGGCTACACCTTC
cdr3_aa: CASSNGRQTAPEGYTF

d_call: -
clone_size: -
v_call: TRBV10-1
j_call: TRBJ1-2
cdr3_nt: TGCGCCAGCAGTGAATGCCAGGGAACCTATGGCTACACCTTC
cdr3_aa: CASSECQGTYGYTF

d_call: TRBD2
clone_size: -
v_call: TRBV18
j_call: TRBJ2-1
cdr3_nt: TGTGCCAGCTCACCCCTCGGCCTGGCGGGGGGATCCTACAATGAGCAGTTCTTC
cdr3_aa: CASSPLGLAGGSYNEQFF

d_call: -
clone_size: once
v_call: TRBV6-2/TRBV6-3
j_call: TRBJ2-7
cdr3_nt: TGTGCCAGCAGTCCCGGCAGGGTCGAGCAGTACTTC
cdr3_aa: CASSPGRVEQYF